This entry lists 5 T cell receptor beta chains sequenced from one sample in a study of response to subunit inactivated influenza vaccine. TCRdb redid the calling of the RT-PCR reads with MiXCR, one entry per CDR3 protein. The sample yields about 240,000 distinct CDR3 sequences, approximately 12% seen once. Material: non-naive T cells sorted from PBMCs, obtained less than 15 days before vaccination. The origin of the receptors is a man aged 45 to 65 who received an inactivated influenza vaccine.

The CDR3 spells CASSQDAGVGTQYF. In nucleotides, the CDR3 is TGTGCCAGCAGCCAAGACGCGGGGGTAGGTACGCAGTATTTT. The chain couples TRBV3-1 to TRBJ2-3; 7 positions agree with TRBD2. The V gene end was trimmed by 0 bases and the J gene end by 8 bases; junction bases not matched to a gene: 5. This CDR3 has 14 amino acids. Germline values: CDR1 LGHDT, CDR2 YNNKEL (reference sequence).

This chain connects TRBV2 to TRBJ1-2, with D possibly being TRBD1 (5 bases). CDR1 is SNHLY, CDR2 FYNNEI, per germline. Trimming pared 3 bases from V and 0 bases from J, leaving 5 bases between. The CDR3 length is 13 residues. The CDR3, as DNA: TGTGCCAGCAGTGAGGGGGCTAACTATGGCTACACCTTC. Translated: CASSEGANYGYTF. The full variable domain, its missing parts supplied by reference TRBV2 and TRBJ1-2, is EPEVTQTPSHQVTQMGQEVILRCVPISNHLYFYWYRQILGQKVEFLVSFYNNEISEKSEIFDDQFSVERPDGSNFTLKIRSTKLEDSAMYFCASSEGANYGYTFGSGTRLTVV.

The rearrangement joins TRBV7-3 to TRBJ2-5, with a possible D match to TRBD1 (5 bases). From germline, CDR1 is SGHTA and CDR2 FQGTGA. The V end was cut by 3 bases, the J end by 4 bases, with 9 bases between. The length of the CDR3 is 13 residues. The CDR3 nucleotides read TGTGCCAGCAGCTTGGACAATCGAGAGACCCAGTACTTC. It encodes CASSLDNRETQYF.

In its sample, this clonotype was seen a few times. The chain combines TRBV7-2 with TRBJ2-1, with TRBD2 identical over 9 bases. The CDR3 has 16 amino acids. V lost 0 bases, J lost 6 bases, and 6 bases stayed unmatched. In germline, CDR1 is SGHTA, CDR2 FQGNSA. The DNA for the CDR3 is TGTGCCAGCAGCTTAGCCGGCGGGGGGGCCTTCAATGAGCAGTTCTTC. It encodes CASSLAGGGAFNEQFF. The variable domain in full, completed from reference TRBV7-2 and TRBJ2-1, reads GAGVSQSPSNKVTEKGKDVELRCDPISGHTALYWYRQSLGQGLEFLIYFQGNSAPDKSGLPSDRFSAERTGGSVSTLTIQRTQQEDSAVYLCASSLAGGGAFNEQFFGPGTRLTVL.

The rearrangement uses TRBV29-1 and TRBJ1-2; no clear D gene. The length of the CDR3 is 13 residues. CDR1 and CDR2 (germline): SQVTM, ANQGSEA. Trimming stripped 3 bases from V and 2 bases from J, with 10 bases between. This CDR3 is CSVDLPGNYGYTF. CDR3 nucleotide sequence: TGCAGCGTTGATCTACCAGGAAACTATGGCTACACCTTC.